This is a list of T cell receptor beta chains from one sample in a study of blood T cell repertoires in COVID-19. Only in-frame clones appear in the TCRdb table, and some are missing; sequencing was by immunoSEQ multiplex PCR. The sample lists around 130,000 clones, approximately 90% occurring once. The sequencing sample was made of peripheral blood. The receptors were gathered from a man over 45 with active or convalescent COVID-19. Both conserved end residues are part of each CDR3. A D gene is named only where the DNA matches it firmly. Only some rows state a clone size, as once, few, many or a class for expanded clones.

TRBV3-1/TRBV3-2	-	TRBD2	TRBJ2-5	CASSPRGDQETQYF	TGTGCCAGCAGTCCCCGGGGGGACCAAGAGACCCAGTACTTC
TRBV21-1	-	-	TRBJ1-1	CASSDPTRGTEAFF	TGTGCCAGCAGCGATCCGACCAGGGGGACTGAAGCTTTCTTT
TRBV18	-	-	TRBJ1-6	CASSPDQPGGDSPLHF	TGTGCCAGCTCACCCGATCAGCCAGGCGGGGATTCACCCCTCCACTTT
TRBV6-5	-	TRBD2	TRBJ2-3	CAGRLAENTDTQYF	TGTGCCGGGAGACTAGCGGAGAACACAGATACGCAGTATTTT
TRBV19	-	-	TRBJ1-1	CASSVKKNTEAFF	TGTGCCAGTAGCGTTAAAAAGAACACTGAAGCTTTCTTT
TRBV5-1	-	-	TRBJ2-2	CASSHDSPNTGELFF	TGCGCCAGCAGCCACGACAGTCCGAACACCGGGGAGCTGTTTTTT
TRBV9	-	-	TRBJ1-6	CASSPQGINSPLHF	TGTGCCAGCAGCCCCCAGGGGATTAACTCACCCCTCCACTTT
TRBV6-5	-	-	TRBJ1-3	CASRRQSGNTIYF	TGTGCCAGCAGAAGACAGTCTGGAAACACCATATATTTT
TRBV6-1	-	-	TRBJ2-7	CASSGPYLGAAWGEQYF	TGTGCCAGCAGTGGACCCTATTTGGGGGCCGCGTGGGGGGAGCAGTACTTC
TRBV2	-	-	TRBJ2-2	CASRATGGASISGELFF	TGTGCCAGCAGAGCCACAGGGGGGGCTAGTATTAGCGGGGAGCTGTTTTTT
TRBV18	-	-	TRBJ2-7	CASSAGSNYEQYF	TGTGCCAGCTCAGCCGGGTCTAACTACGAGCAGTACTTC
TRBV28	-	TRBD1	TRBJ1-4	CASSETGEGEKLFF	TGTGCCAGCAGTGAGACAGGGGAGGGTGAAAAACTGTTTTTT
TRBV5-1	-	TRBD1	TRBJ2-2	CASSLVTGRTGELFF	TGCGCCAGCAGCTTGGTGACAGGGCGCACCGGGGAGCTGTTTTTT
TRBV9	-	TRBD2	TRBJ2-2	CASSDTSGGLYRELFF	TGTGCCAGCAGCGACACTAGCGGGGGACTCTACCGGGAGCTGTTTTTT
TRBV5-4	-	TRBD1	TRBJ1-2	CASSSTGANYGYTF	TGTGCCAGCAGCTCCACAGGGGCTAACTATGGCTACACCTTC
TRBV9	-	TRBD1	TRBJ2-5	CASSEGTDQETQYF	TGTGCCAGCAGCGAAGGGACAGACCAAGAGACCCAGTACTTC
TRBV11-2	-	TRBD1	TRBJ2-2	CASSLAPGTGSTGELFF	TGTGCCAGCAGCTTAGCCCCCGGGACAGGGTCCACCGGGGAGCTGTTTTTT
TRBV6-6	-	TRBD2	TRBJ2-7	CASSLHTTGTSGRHEQYF	TGTGCCAGCAGTCTACATACGACCGGGACTAGCGGGAGGCACGAGCAGTACTTC
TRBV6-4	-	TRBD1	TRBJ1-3	CASSETQPDREAIYF	TGTGCCAGCAGTGAGACCCAACCAGACAGGGAAGCCATATATTTT
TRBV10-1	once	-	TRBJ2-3	CASRRDGTDTQYF	TGCGCCAGCAGGCGGGACGGCACAGATACGCAGTATTTT
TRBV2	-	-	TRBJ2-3	CASSESSRADTDTQYF	TGTGCCAGCAGTGAATCTTCCAGGGCAGACACAGATACGCAGTATTTT
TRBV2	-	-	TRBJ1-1	CASSEALRGGTEAFF	TGTGCCAGCAGTGAAGCGCTTAGGGGCGGAACTGAAGCTTTCTTT
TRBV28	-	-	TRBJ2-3	CASIPVLVDTDTQYF	TGTGCCAGCATCCCCGTCCTGGTAGACACAGATACGCAGTATTTT
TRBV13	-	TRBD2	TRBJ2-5	CASSIRSSGGFRETQYF	TGTGCCAGCAGTATACGAAGTAGCGGGGGCTTTCGGGAGACCCAGTACTTC
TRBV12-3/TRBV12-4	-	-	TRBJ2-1	CASSFSVSGREFF	TGTGCCAGCAGTTTTAGCGTTTCGGGCCGCGAGTTCTTC
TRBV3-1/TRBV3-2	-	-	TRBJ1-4	CASSQRGGGKLFF	TGTGCCAGCAGCCAAAGGGGTGGGGGGAAACTGTTTTTT
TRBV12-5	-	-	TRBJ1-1	CASGLVWGAEAFF	TGTGCTAGTGGTTTGGTTTGGGGGGCTGAAGCTTTCTTT
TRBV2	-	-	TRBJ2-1	CASSERGGSSYNEQFF	TGTGCCAGCAGTGAAAGGGGGGGAAGCTCCTACAATGAGCAGTTCTTC
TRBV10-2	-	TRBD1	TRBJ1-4	CASSSYKTGAATNEKLFF	TGCGCCAGCTCCAGCTATAAGACAGGGGCGGCAACTAATGAAAAACTGTTTTTT
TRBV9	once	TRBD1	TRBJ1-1	CASSVDPGTVQVTEAFF	TGTGCCAGCAGCGTAGACCCCGGGACAGTCCAGGTCACTGAAGCTTTCTTT
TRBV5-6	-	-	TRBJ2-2	CASSLSGGVIANTGELFF	TGTGCCAGCAGCTTGTCTGGCGGGGTAATCGCGAACACCGGGGAGCTGTTTTTT
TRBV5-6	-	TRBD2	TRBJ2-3	CASSLVSGGDRTDTQYF	TGTGCCAGCAGCTTGGTCAGCGGGGGGGACCGCACAGATACGCAGTATTTT
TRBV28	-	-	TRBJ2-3	CASSSTGISPTDTQYF	TGTGCCAGCAGTTCAACAGGGATCTCGCCCACAGATACGCAGTATTTT
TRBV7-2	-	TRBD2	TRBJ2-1	CASSLAERGGVWFF	TGTGCCAGCAGCTTAGCGGAGCGGGGGGGGGTGTGGTTCTTC
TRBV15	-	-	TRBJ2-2	CATSNQRFYGELFF	TGTGCCACCAGTAACCAGCGATTCTACGGGGAGCTGTTTTTT
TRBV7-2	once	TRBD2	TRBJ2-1	CASSSRLAGAFF	TGTGCCAGCAGCTCACGACTAGCGGGAGCATTCTTC
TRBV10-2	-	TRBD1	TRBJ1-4	CASSVTGGTNEKLFF	TGCGCCAGCAGTGTTACAGGGGGGACTAATGAAAAACTGTTTTTT
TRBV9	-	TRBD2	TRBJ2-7	CASSVVSSGEQYF	TGTGCCAGCAGCGTAGTTTCTAGCGGCGAGCAGTACTTC
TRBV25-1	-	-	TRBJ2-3	CASSSLQGTDTQYF	TGTGCCAGCAGTTCCCTCCAGGGGACGGATACGCAGTATTTT
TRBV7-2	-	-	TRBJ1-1	CASSLRPGALNTEAFF	TGTGCCAGCAGCTTAAGACCAGGGGCCTTGAACACTGAAGCTTTCTTT
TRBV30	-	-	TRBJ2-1	CAWKGQNYNEQFF	TGTGCCTGGAAGGGACAAAACTACAATGAGCAGTTCTTC
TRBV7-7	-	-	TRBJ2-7	CASSLGDRNEQYF	TGTGCCAGCAGCTTAGGCGACAGGAACGAGCAGTACTTC
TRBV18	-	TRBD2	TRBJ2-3	CASSPTRTSGGDTQYF	TGTGCCAGCTCACCAACTAGGACTAGCGGGGGAGATACGCAGTATTTT
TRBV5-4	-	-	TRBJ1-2	CASSYWPGLSYTF	TGTGCCAGCAGCTATTGGCCGGGGTTGAGCTACACCTTC
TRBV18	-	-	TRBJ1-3	CASSPSVSGNTIYF	TGTGCCAGCTCACCTTCTGTTTCTGGAAACACCATATATTTT
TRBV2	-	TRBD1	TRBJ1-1	CASNRGGNTEAFF	TGTGCCAGTAACAGGGGGGGAAACACTGAAGCTTTCTTT
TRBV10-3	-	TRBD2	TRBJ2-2	CAISGSSGGTNTGELFF	TGTGCCATCAGTGGGTCTAGCGGGGGGACGAACACCGGGGAGCTGTTTTTT
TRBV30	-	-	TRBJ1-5	CAWSVKGDQPQHF	TGTGCCTGGAGTGTAAAGGGAGATCAGCCCCAGCATTTT
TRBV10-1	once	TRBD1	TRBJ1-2	CASSEWGQGGNISYGYTF	TGCGCCAGCAGTGAGTGGGGACAGGGAGGTAATATTAGCTATGGCTACACCTTC
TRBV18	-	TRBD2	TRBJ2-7	CASSPLAGRSSYEQYF	TGTGCCAGCTCACCACTAGCGGGAAGGAGCTCCTACGAGCAGTACTTC
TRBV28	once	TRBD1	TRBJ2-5	CASSQITGGLKETQYF	TGTGCCAGCAGTCAAATTACAGGGGGGCTGAAAGAGACCCAGTACTTC
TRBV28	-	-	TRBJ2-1	CASSLPVARGSEQFF	TGTGCCAGCAGTTTACCCGTCGCACGAGGGAGTGAGCAGTTCTTC
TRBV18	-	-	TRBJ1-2	CASSPSLRDYGYTF	TGTGCCAGCTCACCTTCTTTGAGGGATTATGGCTACACCTTC
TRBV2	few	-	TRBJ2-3	CASSGQYTDTQYF	TGTGCCAGCAGTGGTCAGTACACAGATACGCAGTATTTT